This T cell receptor beta chain stems from a study of cytomegalovirus exposure and HLA in healthy donors. The PCR made use of 60 Vbeta and 13 Jbeta primers. TCRdb's copy holds only in-frame clones and misses some; the assay was immunoSEQ multiplex PCR. The repertoire holds 150,000 to 250,000 clones, with about four fifths as singletons. Regarding this clone: Its target is unknown.

Germline assignment: CDR1 MNHEY and CDR2 SMNVEV (reference sequence). Trimming left V 2 bases short and J 12 bases short, with 11 bases between. This CDR3 comprises 13 residues. Findings and limits, study-wide: Rare TCR sequences predominated, though certain public TCRs were found in many donors. Clonal expansion, a later analysis showed, was greater in HLA-associated TCR beta chains than in equally common others. From TCR beta sequences, most subjects' HLA-A and HLA-B alleles were reportedly predicted accurately.

Sequencing was done on a sample of PBMCs. This chain links TRBV27 with TRBJ1-6; no clear D. This sequence was found in a girl between 10 and 17 years old in good health and CMV-seropositive. CDR3 in amino acids: CASSLKESRPLHF. The CDR3 DNA reads TGTGCCAGCAGTTTAAAGGAGAGTCGACCCCTCCACTTT.